This T cell receptor beta chain came from a study of blood T cell repertoires in COVID-19. Across the whole study: From the United States, Italy and Spain came samples of acute and convalescent COVID-19. PBMCs, B-cell-depleted T cells, or T cells provided the cDNA or gDNA that made up the material.

The CDR3 consists of 17 residues. Per the study methods: Counts of nucleated cells, estimated from reference gene primer amplification, were obtained. Method: immunoSEQ multiplex PCR; TCRdb's copy keeps in-frame clones and lacks some. From that table come the V and J calls and clone size; the DNA was used to work out D and trimming. The sample consists of under 200,000 clones, roughly 77% of them appearing once. The chain uses TRBV21-1 and TRBJ2-1; the D call in the table, TRBD2, was not verified against the DNA. TRBV21-1 is tagged as a pseudogene. This clonotype originated in a woman in her forties with COVID-19, enrolled during active disease. Source material: peripheral blood. The CDR3 spells CASSKARRENSYNEQFF. The DNA of the CDR3 is TGTGCCAGCAGCAAAGCAAGAAGGGAGAACTCCTACAATGAGCAGTTCTTC.